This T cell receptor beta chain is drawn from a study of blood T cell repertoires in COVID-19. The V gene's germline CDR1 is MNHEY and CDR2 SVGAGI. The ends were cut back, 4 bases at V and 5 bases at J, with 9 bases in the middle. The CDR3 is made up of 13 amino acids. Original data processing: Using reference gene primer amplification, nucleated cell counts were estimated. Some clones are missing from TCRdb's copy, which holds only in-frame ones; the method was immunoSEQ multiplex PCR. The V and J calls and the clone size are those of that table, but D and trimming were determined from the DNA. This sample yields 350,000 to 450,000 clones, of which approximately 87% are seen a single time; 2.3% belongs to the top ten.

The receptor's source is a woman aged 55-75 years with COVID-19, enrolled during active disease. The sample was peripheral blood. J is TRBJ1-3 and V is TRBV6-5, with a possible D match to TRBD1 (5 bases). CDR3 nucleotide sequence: TGTGCCAGCAGTTCCCGGGGGAGAAACACCATATATTTT. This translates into CASSSRGRNTIYF.